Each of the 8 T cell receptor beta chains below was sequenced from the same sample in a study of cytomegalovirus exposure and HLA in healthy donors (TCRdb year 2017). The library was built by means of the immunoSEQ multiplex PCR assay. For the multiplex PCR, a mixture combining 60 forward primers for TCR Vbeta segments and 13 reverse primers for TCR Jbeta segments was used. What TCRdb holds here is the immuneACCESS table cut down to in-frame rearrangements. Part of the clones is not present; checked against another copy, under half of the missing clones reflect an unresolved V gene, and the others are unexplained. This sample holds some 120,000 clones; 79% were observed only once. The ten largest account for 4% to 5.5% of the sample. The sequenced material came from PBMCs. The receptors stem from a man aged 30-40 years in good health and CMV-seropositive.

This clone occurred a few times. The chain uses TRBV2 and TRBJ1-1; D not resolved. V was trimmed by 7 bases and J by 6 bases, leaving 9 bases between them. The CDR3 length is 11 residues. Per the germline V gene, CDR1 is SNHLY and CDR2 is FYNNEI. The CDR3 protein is CASTVVAEAFF. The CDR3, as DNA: TGTGCCAGCACGGTCGTAGCTGAAGCTTTCTTT.

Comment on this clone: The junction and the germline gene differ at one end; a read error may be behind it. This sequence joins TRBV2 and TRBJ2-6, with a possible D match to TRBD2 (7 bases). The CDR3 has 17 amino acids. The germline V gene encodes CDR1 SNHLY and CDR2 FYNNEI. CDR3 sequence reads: CASSLGWGGSGANGLTF. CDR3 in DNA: TGTGCCAGCAGCCTCGGCTGGGGGGGCTCTGGGGCCAACGGCCTGACTTTC.

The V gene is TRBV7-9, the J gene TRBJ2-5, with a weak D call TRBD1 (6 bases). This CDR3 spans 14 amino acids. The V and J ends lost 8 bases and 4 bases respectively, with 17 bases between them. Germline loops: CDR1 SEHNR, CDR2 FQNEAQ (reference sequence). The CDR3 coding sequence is TGTGCCAGCCGACTGCAGGGGATCGGAGAGACCCAGTACTTC. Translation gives CASRLQGIGETQYF.

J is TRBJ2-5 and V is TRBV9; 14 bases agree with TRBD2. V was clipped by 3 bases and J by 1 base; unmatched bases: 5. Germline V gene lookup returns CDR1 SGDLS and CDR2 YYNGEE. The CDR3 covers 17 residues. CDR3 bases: TGTGCCAGCAGCGGGACTAGCGGGAGGACCCTCCAAGAGACCCAGTACTTC. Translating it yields CASSGTSGRTLQETQYF.

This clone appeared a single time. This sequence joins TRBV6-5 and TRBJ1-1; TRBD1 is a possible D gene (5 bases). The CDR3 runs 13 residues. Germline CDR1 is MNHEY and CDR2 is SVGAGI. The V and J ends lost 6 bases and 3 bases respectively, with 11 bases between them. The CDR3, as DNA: TGTGCCAGCAGCATAGCAGGGTACACTGAAGCTTTCTTT. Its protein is CASSIAGYTEAFF.

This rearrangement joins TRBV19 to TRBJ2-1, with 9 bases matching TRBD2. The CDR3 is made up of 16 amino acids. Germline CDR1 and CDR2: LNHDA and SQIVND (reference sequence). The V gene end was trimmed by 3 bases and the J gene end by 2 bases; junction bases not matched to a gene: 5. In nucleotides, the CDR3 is TGTGCCAGTAGTATGGGTAGCGGGAGAACCTACAATGAGCAGTTCTTC. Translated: CASSMGSGRTYNEQFF.

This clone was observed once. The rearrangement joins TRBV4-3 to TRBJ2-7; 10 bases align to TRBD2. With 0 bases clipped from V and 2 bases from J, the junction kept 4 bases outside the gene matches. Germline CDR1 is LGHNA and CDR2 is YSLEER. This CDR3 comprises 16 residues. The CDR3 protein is CASSQDSSGSPYEQYF. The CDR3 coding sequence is TGCGCCAGCAGCCAAGATTCTAGCGGGAGCCCCTACGAGCAGTACTTC.

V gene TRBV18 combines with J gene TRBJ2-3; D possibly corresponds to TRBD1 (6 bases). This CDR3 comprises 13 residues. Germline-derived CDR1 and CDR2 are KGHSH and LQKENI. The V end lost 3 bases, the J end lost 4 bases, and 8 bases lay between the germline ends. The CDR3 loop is CASSPGAADTQYF. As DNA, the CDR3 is TGTGCCAGCTCACCGGGGGCGGCAGATACGCAGTATTTT. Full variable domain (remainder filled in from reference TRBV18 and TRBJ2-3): NAGVMQNPRHLVRRRGQEARLRCSPMKGHSHVYWYRQLPEEGLKFMVYLQKENIIDESGMPKERFSAEFPKEGPSILRIQQVVRGDSAAYFCASSPGAADTQYFGPGTRLTVL.